The rows below give T cell receptor beta chains drawn from one sample of a study of post-analysis software for immune sequencing data. TCRdb called the PCR reads again in MiXCR, with one record for every CDR3 protein. This sample has more than 500,000 distinct CDR3 sequences, with approximately 31% found just once. Material for sequencing was blood. The receptors derive from a girl younger than 18 with multiple sclerosis. CDR3s include the opening cysteine and the closing phenylalanine or tryptophan. D genes are given only for firm matches. A row's size may be missing; if present it is once, few, many or a size class.

d_gene	abundance	v_gene	j_gene	CDR3nt	CDR3aa
.	few	TRBV12-3/TRBV12-4	TRBJ1-5	TGTGCCAGCAGTTTCCGGGCCCTTCATCAGCCCCAGCATTTT	CASSFRALHQPQHF
.	few	TRBV5-4	TRBJ2-3	TGTGCCAGCAGCACAAGCACAGATACGCAGTATTTT	CASSTSTDTQYF
TRBD2	.	TRBV11-2	TRBJ2-3	TGTGCCAGCAGCTTGGGACTAGCGGGGTTCCCAGATACGCAGTATTTT	CASSLGLAGFPDTQYF
TRBD2	.	TRBV14	TRBJ2-1	TGTGCCAGCAGCCCACAACTAGCGGGGGGGCGTTACAATGAGCAGTTCTTC	CASSPQLAGGRYNEQFF
.	.	TRBV6-1	TRBJ2-6	TGTGCCAGCAGTGAGGAGGGATACGGGGCCAACGTCCTGACTTTC	CASSEEGYGANVLTF
.	.	TRBV5-1	TRBJ2-5	TGCGCCAGCAGCTCCGGTTCCCCCGGGGAGACCCAGTACTTC	CASSSGSPGETQYF
TRBD1	few	TRBV6-5	TRBJ1-5	TGTGCCAGCAGTTACGATCAGGGGGCCGGTCAGCCCCAGCATTTT	CASSYDQGAGQPQHF
TRBD1	few	TRBV5-5	TRBJ2-1	TGTGCCAGCAGCTTAGGGACAGGGCAAAATGAGCAGTTCTTC	CASSLGTGQNEQFF
.	few	TRBV7-2	TRBJ2-1	TGTGCCAGCAGCTTAAGGCGGGGTGACAATGAGCAGTTCTTC	CASSLRRGDNEQFF
.	.	TRBV25-1	TRBJ1-5	TGTGCCAGCAGCCCTACCGGGGCCCAGCCCCAGCATTTT	CASSPTGAQPQHF
TRBD1	.	TRBV6-5	TRBJ2-1	TGTGCCAGCACCGGACCGGACAGGAGCTCCTACAATGAGCAGTTCTTC	CASTGPDRSSYNEQFF
TRBD1	few	TRBV5-1	TRBJ2-5	TGCGCCAGCAGCCGAAGATCGGGACAGGCCCCTCGGGAGACCCAGTACTTC	CASSRRSGQAPRETQYF
TRBD2	.	TRBV7-9	TRBJ2-1	TGTGCCAGCAGCTTAGGGACTAGCGGTGCAGGGGGGCAGTTCTTC	CASSLGTSGAGGQFF
.	few	TRBV20-1	TRBJ2-1	TGCAGTGCTAAGGGGCTATCAACATACAATGAGCAGTTCTTC	CSAKGLSTYNEQFF
.	.	TRBV20-1	TRBJ2-1	TGCAGTGCTAGAGGGGTATCCTCCTACAATGAGCAGTTCTTC	CSARGVSSYNEQFF
.	.	TRBV3-1	TRBJ1-6	TGTGCCAGCAGCCAGGGTGAGTCACCCCTCCACTTT	CASSQGESPLHF
.	.	TRBV5-1	TRBJ2-5	TGCGCCAGCAGCCTAAGGACAGACCAATTGGAGACCCAGTACTTC	CASSLRTDQLETQYF
.	.	TRBV12-3/TRBV12-4	TRBJ2-4	TGTGCCAGCAGTTTAAGCCTCCAGGCCGGCTTACAGACCGCCAAAAACATTCAGTACTTC	CASSLSLQAGLQTAKNIQYF
.	.	TRBV11-2	TRBJ2-5	TGTGCCAGCAGCTTCCGAGCGGGTCCACTGTTGGAGCAGTACTTC	CASSFRAGPLLEQYF
.	.	TRBV12-3/TRBV12-4	TRBJ1-5	TGTGCCAGCAGTTTTAGAGGGCCCGACCTGGGCAATCAGCCCCAGCATTTT	CASSFRGPDLGNQPQHF
.	.	TRBV15	TRBJ2-5	TGTGCCACCAGCAGAGATCTTCCTGAAGAGACCCAGTACTTC	CATSRDLPEETQYF
.	few	TRBV10-3	TRBJ2-5	TGTGCCATCAGCGAGGCGGGACTGCAAGAGACCCAGTACTTC	CAISEAGLQETQYF
.	.	TRBV5-8	TRBJ2-5	TGTGCCAGCAGCCCCGGCGGGTTGTCGATACAAGAGACCCAGTACTTC	CASSPGGLSIQETQYF
.	.	TRBV2	TRBJ2-7	TGTGCCAGCAGTGAAGCGCTTGGCAGTCCCTACGAGCAGTACTTC	CASSEALGSPYEQYF
.	.	TRBV20-1	TRBJ2-5	TGCAGTGCTAGAGATCGGGCAGCCCAGGGGACCCAGTACTTC	CSARDRAAQGTQYF
TRBD1	few	TRBV5-1	TRBJ1-2	TGCGCCAGCAGCTTGGCGTCGGGACAGAGGGTCTATGGCTACACCTTC	CASSLASGQRVYGYTF
.	.	TRBV28	TRBJ1-2	TGTGCCAGCGTCGACAGAAGCTATGGCTACACCTTC	CASVDRSYGYTF